Following are 17 T cell receptor beta chains from one sample sequenced in a study of radiation and T cells in renal cell carcinoma. Time point here: blood 2 weeks post-SBRT. Treatment denoted: 15 Gy SBRT to primary tumor, nephrectomy 4 weeks later. Using immunoSEQ multiplex PCR, the repertoire was profiled, and TCRdb retains in-frame clones only, with some absent. In the table there are about 120,000 clones, around 80% of which are singletons. The material was blood, obtained from a patient whose treatment included radiotherapy and nephrectomy. The receptors were sampled from a man aged 50 to 59 with renal cell carcinoma.

J is TRBJ2-1 and V is TRBV7-2; tentatively, D is TRBD1 (6 bases). CDR1 is SGHTA, CDR2 FQGNSA, per germline. The V gene lost 4 bases and the J gene lost 0 bases, with 16 bases spanning the gap. The CDR3 is 17 residues long. Here the CDR3 DNA reads TGTGCCAGCAGCTCAGGGGACCGACTAAGCTCCTACAATGAGCAGTTCTTC. Its translation is CASSSGDRLSSYNEQFF.

The chain links TRBV6-1 to TRBJ2-1; maybe TRBD2 (6 bases). The CDR3 covers 16 residues. The V end lost 4 bases, the J end lost 5 bases, and 18 bases lay between the germline ends. Germline V lookup: CDR1 MNHNS, CDR2 SASEGT. For the CDR3, the DNA is TGTGCCAGCAGTGCGGGTTGGACTAACCTTAACAATGAGCAGTTCTTC. Protein: CASSAGWTNLNNEQFF.

The chain couples TRBV4-3 to TRBJ2-7; 12 bases fit TRBD2. This CDR3 has 20 residues. CDR1 and CDR2 from the germline V gene are LGHNA and YSLEER. The V and J ends lost 1 base and 1 base, in that order; junction bases with no gene match: 14. In nucleotides, the CDR3 is TGCGCCAGCAGCCAAGTGTGGGGGCAGGGACTAGCGGGCAGATCCTACGAGCAGTACTTC. It specifies CASSQVWGQGLAGRSYEQYF.

The rearrangement joins TRBV25-1 to TRBJ1-1; perhaps TRBD1 as D (6 bases). Trimming shortened V by 4 bases and J by 7 bases, and 19 bases separated the two germline ends. Germline V gene sequence: CDR1 MGHDK, CDR2 SYGVNS. The CDR3 extends over 15 amino acids. CDR3 sequence reads: CASSGSYRVQGEAFF. The CDR3 DNA is TGTGCCAGCAGTGGTAGCTACAGGGTCCAGGGTGAAGCTTTCTTT.

This sequence joins TRBV30 and TRBJ2-5; 9 bases are a match to TRBD2. Trimming took 0 bases from V and 4 from J; bases not matched to a gene: 9. Germline V gene data show CDR1 as GTSNPN and CDR2 as SVGIG (reference sequence). The CDR3 loop spans 16 amino acids. CDR3 sequence reads: CAWSVLRAGGRETQYF. The CDR3 DNA sequence: TGTGCCTGGAGTGTACTCCGAGCGGGGGGCCGAGAGACCCAGTACTTC. The whole variable domain, remainder taken from reference TRBV30 and TRBJ2-5, is SQTIHQWPATLVQPVGSPLSLECTVEGTSNPNLYWYRQAAGRGLQLLFYSVGIGQISSEVPQNLSASRPQDRQFILSSKKLLLSDSGFYLCAWSVLRAGGRETQYFGPGTRLLVL.

The genes are TRBV19 and TRBJ1-4; D not certain. V lost 5 bases and J lost 8, with 15 bases in between. Germline V gives CDR1 LNHDA, CDR2 SQIVND (reference sequence). This CDR3 has 14 amino acids. The CDR3 protein is CASSSPDLREKLFF. DNA for the CDR3: TGTGCCAGTAGTTCTCCAGATTTGAGAGAAAAACTGTTTTTT. Together with reference TRBV19 and TRBJ1-4, the CDR3 gives the full variable domain: DGGITQSPKYLFRKEGQNVTLSCEQNLNHDAMYWYRQDPGQGLRLIYYSQIVNDFQKGDIAEGYSVSREKKESFPLTVTSAQKNPTAFYLCASSSPDLREKLFFGSGTQLSVL.

The chain links TRBV6-1 to TRBJ2-7; 8 bases agree with TRBD2. Per germline, CDR1 MNHNS and CDR2 SASEGT. This CDR3 is 15 amino acids long. Trimming took 6 bases from V and 0 from J; bases not matched to a gene: 7. The CDR3 reads CASRTSELSSYEQYF. CDR3 nucleotides: TGTGCCAGCAGGACTAGCGAACTCAGCTCCTACGAGCAGTACTTC.

This chain uses TRBV28 with TRBJ1-4; no definite D call. CDR3 length: 15 amino acids. The germline V gene encodes CDR1 MDHEN and CDR2 SYDVKM. V dropped 4 bases and J dropped 8 bases, with 17 bases sitting between them. In DNA form, the CDR3 reads TGTGCCAGCAGTTCTCCCCCTGCGGACGGAGAAAAACTGTTTTTT. Amino acids: CASSSPPADGEKLFF.

This chain links TRBV7-8 with TRBJ1-2; 7 nucleotides align to TRBD1. This CDR3 is 15 amino acids long. V was clipped by 3 bases and J by 3 bases; unmatched bases: 7. CDR1 and CDR2 (germline): SGHVS, FQNEAQ. The CDR3 DNA reads as TGTGCCAGCAGCTTCGATTCGACAGGGTACTATGGCTACACCTTC. Amino acids: CASSFDSTGYYGYTF. Based on the CDR3 plus reference TRBV7-8 and TRBJ1-2, the full variable domain is GAGVSQSPRYKVAKRGQDVALRCDPISGHVSLFWYQQALGQGPEFLTYFQNEAQLDKSGLPSDRFFAERPEGSVSTLKIQRTQQEDSAVYLCASSFDSTGYYGYTFGSGTRLTVV.

This chain links TRBV5-1 with TRBJ2-7, with 9 positions matching TRBD2. V trimming: 2 bases; J trimming: 0 bases; junction bases outside the gene matches: 0. This CDR3 is built from 14 residues. Germline V gives CDR1 SGHRS, CDR2 YFSETQ. CDR3 in amino acids: CASSFSGSSYEQYF. CDR3 nucleotides: TGCGCCAGCAGCTTTAGCGGGAGCTCCTACGAGCAGTACTTC.

The V and J genes are TRBV29-1 and TRBJ2-7; no clear D. The CDR3 extends over 11 amino acids. V was trimmed by 6 bases and J by 2 bases, leaving 8 bases between them. Germline V gene sequence: CDR1 SQVTM, CDR2 ANQGSEA. CDR3 nucleotides: TGCAGCGTCAAGGACGCCTACGAGCAGTACTTC. Its protein is CSVKDAYEQYF.

This clone was observed a few times. The V and J genes are TRBV29-1 and TRBJ1-5; the D gene is possibly TRBD1 (6 bases). The length of the CDR3 is 12 residues. Between the trimmed V and J ends, which lost 6 bases and 5 bases, there was a span of 11 bases. CDR1 is SQVTM, CDR2 ANQGSEA, per germline. This chain's CDR3 is CSVGATDQPQHF. The CDR3 region has the DNA TGCAGCGTGGGGGCCACCGATCAGCCCCAGCATTTT.

The sample holds one count of this clone. This chain joins TRBV2 and TRBJ2-7, with a possible D match to TRBD2 (5 bases). This CDR3 contains 14 residues. The germline gives CDR1 SNHLY, CDR2 FYNNEI. Trimming shortened V by 6 bases and J by 2 bases, and 14 bases separated the two germline ends. The CDR3 protein is CASSVIGITYEQYF. The CDR3 DNA reads as TGTGCCAGCAGCGTCATCGGGATAACCTACGAGCAGTACTTC.

The chain recombines TRBV29-1 with TRBJ2-1, with 7 nucleotides matching TRBD1. The CDR3 loop spans 13 amino acids. The V gene end was trimmed by 3 bases and the J gene end by 4 bases; junction bases not matched to a gene: 3. Per the germline V gene, CDR1 is SQVTM and CDR2 is ANQGSEA. The CDR3 coding sequence is TGCAGCGTTGACAGGGGGTTGTACAATGAGCAGTTCTTC. Translating it yields CSVDRGLYNEQFF.

J is TRBJ1-5 and V is TRBV30; no clear D gene. The CDR3 has 15 residues. Germline V gene data show CDR1 as GTSNPN and CDR2 as SVGIG (reference sequence). V was trimmed by 5 bases and J by 3 bases, leaving 17 bases between them. CDR3 sequence reads: CAWATGPYLNQPQHF. CDR3 in DNA: TGTGCCTGGGCAACCGGGCCATACCTCAATCAGCCCCAGCATTTT.

The CDR3 is CAWRDIGFTYNSPLHF. The CDR3 nucleotides read TGTGCCTGGAGGGACATAGGGTTCACCTATAATTCACCCCTCCACTTT. The chain couples TRBV30 to TRBJ1-6, with D possibly being TRBD1 (5 bases). Trimming left V 3 bases short and J 2 bases short, with 14 bases between. Germline V gives CDR1 GTSNPN, CDR2 SVGIG (reference sequence). This CDR3 is 16 amino acids long. Combining the CDR3 with reference TRBV30 and TRBJ1-6 gives the whole variable domain SQTIHQWPATLVQPVGSPLSLECTVEGTSNPNLYWYRQAAGRGLQLLFYSVGIGQISSEVPQNLSASRPQDRQFILSSKKLLLSDSGFYLCAWRDIGFTYNSPLHFGNGTRLTVT.

The chain employs TRBV30 and TRBJ2-6, with TRBD2 matching 7 bases. This CDR3 comprises 16 residues. J lost 2 bases, V lost 2 bases, and 6 bases had no gene match. CDR1 and CDR2 (germline): GTSNPN, SVGIG (reference sequence). The CDR3 nucleotides are TGTGCCTGGAGTTTCGGGACTATAACTGGGGCCAACGTCCTGACTTTC. As protein: CAWSFGTITGANVLTF.